The TCR beta chain described here comes from a study of cytomegalovirus exposure and HLA in healthy donors. Vbeta (60) and Jbeta (13) primers were used in the PCR. Produced via immunoSEQ multiplex PCR; TCRdb's table is partial and in-frame only. The sample holds around 300,000 clones, around 65% seen once. These donors, healthy bone marrow donors, were studied. Sequencing was done on a sample of PBMCs. The TCR sequence derives from a female donor in good health and CMV-seronegative.

For the CDR3, the DNA is TGTGCCAGCACCCCTTCCCCGGCGGATGAAAAACTGTTTTTT. Translating it yields CASTPSPADEKLFF. The genes are TRBV5-6 and TRBJ1-4, with D uncertain. Germline assignment: CDR1 SGHDT and CDR2 YYEEEE. This CDR3 has 14 amino acids. Trimming shortened V by 6 bases and J by 6 bases, and 15 bases separated the two germline ends.